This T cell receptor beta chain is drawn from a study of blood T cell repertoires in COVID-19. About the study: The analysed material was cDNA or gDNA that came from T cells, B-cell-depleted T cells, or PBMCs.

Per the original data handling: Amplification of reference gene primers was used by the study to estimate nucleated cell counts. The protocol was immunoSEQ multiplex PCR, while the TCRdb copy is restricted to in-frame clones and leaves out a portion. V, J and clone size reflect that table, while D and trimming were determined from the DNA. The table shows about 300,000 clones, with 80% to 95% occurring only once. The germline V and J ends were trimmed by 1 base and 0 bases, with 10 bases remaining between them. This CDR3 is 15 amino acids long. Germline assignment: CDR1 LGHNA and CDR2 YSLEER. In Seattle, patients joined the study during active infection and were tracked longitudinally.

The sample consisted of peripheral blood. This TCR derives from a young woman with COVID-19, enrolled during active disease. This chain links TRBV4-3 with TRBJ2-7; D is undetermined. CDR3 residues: CASSQGPGFSYEQYF. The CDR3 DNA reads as TGCGCCAGCAGCCAAGGTCCCGGTTTCTCCTACGAGCAGTACTTC.